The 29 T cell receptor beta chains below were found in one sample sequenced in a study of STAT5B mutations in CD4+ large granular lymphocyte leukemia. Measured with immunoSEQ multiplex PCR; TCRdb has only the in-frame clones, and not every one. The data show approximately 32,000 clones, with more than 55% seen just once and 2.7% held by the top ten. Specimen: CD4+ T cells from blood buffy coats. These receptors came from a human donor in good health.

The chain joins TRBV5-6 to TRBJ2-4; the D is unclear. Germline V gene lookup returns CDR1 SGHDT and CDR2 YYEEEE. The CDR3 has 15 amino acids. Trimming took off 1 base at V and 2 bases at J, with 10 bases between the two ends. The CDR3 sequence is CASSLKGSPKNIQYF. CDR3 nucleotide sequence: TGTGCCAGCAGCTTGAAAGGCAGCCCCAAAAACATTCAGTACTTC.

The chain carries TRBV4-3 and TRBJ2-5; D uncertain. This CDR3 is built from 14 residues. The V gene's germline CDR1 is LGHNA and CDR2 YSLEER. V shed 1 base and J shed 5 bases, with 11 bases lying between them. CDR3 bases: TGCGCCAGCAGCCAAGTATGGTCAGCGGAGACCCAGTACTTC. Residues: CASSQVWSAETQYF.

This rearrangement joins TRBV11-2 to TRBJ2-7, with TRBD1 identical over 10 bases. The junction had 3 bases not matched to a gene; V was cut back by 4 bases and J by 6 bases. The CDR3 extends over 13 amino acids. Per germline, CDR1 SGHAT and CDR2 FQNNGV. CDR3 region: CASSSDRGGEQYF. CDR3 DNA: TGTGCCAGCAGCTCGGACAGGGGGGGCGAGCAGTACTTC.

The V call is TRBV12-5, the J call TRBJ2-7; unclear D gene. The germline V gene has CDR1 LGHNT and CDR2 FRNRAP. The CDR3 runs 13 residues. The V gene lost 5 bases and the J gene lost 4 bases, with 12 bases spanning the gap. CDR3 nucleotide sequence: TGTGCTAGTGGTCCCCAAACCTCTTACGAGCAGTACTTC. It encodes CASGPQTSYEQYF.

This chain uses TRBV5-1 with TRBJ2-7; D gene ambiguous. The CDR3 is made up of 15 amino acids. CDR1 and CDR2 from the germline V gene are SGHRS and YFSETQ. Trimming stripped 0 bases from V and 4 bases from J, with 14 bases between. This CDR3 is CASSLAAIEEYEQYF. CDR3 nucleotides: TGCGCCAGCAGCTTGGCCGCGATTGAGGAATACGAGCAGTACTTC.

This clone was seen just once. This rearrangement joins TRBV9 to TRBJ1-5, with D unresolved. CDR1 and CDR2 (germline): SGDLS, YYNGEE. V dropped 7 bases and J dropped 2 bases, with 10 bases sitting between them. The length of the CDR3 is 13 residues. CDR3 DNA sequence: TGTGCCAGCGGGGAAGACGGCAATCAGCCCCAGCATTTT. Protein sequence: CASGEDGNQPQHF.

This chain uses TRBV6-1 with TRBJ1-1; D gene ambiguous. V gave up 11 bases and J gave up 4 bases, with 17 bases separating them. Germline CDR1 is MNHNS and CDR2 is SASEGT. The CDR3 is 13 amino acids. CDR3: CAGVLIPGTEAFF. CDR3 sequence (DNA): TGTGCCGGCGTCCTTATCCCCGGCACTGAAGCTTTCTTT.

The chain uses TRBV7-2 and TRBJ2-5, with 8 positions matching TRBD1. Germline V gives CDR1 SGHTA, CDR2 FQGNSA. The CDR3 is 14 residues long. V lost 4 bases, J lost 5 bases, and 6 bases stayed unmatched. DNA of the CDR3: TGTGCCAGCAGCTGGGGACAGGCGGCGGAGACCCAGTACTTC. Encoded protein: CASSWGQAAETQYF.

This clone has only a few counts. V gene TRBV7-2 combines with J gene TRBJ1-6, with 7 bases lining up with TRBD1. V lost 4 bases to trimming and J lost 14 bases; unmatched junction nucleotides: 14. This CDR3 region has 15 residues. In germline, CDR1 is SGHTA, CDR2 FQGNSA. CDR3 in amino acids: CASSYRQGALGALHF. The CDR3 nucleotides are TGTGCCAGCAGCTACCGACAGGGTGCTTTGGGGGCCCTCCACTTT.

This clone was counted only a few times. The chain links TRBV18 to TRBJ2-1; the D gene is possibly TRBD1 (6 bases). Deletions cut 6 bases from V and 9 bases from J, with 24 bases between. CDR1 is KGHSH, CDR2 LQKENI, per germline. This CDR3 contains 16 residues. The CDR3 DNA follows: TGTGCCAGCTCCCCCACCCCGCCAGGGGAGCCAAGTGAGCAGTTCTTC. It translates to CASSPTPPGEPSEQFF.

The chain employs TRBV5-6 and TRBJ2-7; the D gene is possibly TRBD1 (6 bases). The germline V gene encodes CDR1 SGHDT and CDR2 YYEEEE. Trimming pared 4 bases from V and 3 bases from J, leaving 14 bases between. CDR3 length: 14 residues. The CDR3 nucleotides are TGTGCCAGCAGCCGCAGGGGACGGAGCTACGAGCAGTACTTC. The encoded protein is CASSRRGRSYEQYF.

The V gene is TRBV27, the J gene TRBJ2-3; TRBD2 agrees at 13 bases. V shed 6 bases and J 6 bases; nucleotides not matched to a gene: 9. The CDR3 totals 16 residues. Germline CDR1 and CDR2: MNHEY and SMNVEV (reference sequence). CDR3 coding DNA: TGTGCCAGCAGATGGACTAGCGGGGGCCTCGGGGATACGCAGTATTTT. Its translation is CASRWTSGGLGDTQYF.

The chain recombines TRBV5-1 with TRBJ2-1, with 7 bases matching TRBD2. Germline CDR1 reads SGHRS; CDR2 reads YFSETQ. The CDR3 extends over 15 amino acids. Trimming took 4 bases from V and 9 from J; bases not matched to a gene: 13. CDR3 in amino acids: CASSPSGAGYGEQFF. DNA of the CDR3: TGCGCCAGCAGCCCCTCGGGAGCGGGGTACGGTGAGCAGTTCTTC.

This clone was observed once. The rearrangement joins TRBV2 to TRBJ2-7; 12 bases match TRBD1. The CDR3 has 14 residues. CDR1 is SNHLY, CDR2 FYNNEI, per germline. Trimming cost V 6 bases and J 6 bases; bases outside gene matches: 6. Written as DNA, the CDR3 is TGTGCCAGCAGGGGGGACAGGGGGCCCCGCGAGCAGTACTTC. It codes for CASRGDRGPREQYF.

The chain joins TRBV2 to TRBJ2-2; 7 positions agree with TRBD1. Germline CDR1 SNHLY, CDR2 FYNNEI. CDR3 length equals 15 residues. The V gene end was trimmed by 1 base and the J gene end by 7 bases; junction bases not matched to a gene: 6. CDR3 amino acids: CASSEVGGAVGELFF. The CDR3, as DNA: TGTGCCAGCAGTGAAGTAGGGGGCGCGGTCGGGGAGCTGTTTTTT.

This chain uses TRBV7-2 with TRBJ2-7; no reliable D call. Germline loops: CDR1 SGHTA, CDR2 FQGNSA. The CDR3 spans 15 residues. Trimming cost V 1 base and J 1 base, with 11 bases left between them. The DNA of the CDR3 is TGTGCCAGCAGCTTAGGAGTTGCGGTTTCCTACGAGCAGTACTTC. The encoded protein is CASSLGVAVSYEQYF.

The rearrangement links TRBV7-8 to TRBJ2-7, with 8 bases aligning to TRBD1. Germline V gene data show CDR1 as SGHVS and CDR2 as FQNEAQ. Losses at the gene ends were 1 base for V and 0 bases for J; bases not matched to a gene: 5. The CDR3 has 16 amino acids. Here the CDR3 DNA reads TGTGCCAGCAGCTTAGGTCGGACAGGGTTCTCCTACGAGCAGTACTTC. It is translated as CASSLGRTGFSYEQYF.

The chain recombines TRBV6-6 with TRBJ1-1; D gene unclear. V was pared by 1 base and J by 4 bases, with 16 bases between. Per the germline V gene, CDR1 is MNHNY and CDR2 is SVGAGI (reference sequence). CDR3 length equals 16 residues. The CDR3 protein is CASSYYGPPGVTEAFF. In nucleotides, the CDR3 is TGTGCCAGCAGTTACTACGGACCTCCCGGGGTCACTGAAGCTTTCTTT.

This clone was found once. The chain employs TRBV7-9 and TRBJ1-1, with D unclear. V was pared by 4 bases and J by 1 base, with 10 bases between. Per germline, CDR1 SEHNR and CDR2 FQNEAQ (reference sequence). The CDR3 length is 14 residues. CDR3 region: CASSWELTNTEAFF. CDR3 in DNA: TGTGCCAGCAGCTGGGAGTTGACGAACACTGAAGCTTTCTTT.

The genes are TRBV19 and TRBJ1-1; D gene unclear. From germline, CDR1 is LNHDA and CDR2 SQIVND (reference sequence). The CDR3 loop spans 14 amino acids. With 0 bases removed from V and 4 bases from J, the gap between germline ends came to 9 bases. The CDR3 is CASSIEGLSTEAFF. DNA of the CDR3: TGTGCCAGTAGTATAGAAGGTCTGAGCACTGAAGCTTTCTTT.

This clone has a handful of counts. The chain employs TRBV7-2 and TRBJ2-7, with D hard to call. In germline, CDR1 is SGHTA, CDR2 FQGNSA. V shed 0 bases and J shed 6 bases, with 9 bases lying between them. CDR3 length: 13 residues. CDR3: CASSLARSSEQYF. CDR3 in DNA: TGTGCCAGCAGCTTAGCCAGGTCCAGCGAGCAGTACTTC.

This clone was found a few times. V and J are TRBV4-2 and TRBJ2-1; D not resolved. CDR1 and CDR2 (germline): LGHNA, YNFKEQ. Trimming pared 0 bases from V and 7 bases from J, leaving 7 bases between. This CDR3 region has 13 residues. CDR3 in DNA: TGTGCCAGCAGCCAAGAAGACGGGAATGAGCAGTTCTTC. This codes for CASSQEDGNEQFF.

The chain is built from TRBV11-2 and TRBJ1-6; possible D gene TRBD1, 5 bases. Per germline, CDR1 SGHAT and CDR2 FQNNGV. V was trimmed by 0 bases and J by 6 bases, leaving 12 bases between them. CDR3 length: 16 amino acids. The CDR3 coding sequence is TGTGCCAGCAGCTTAGATTGGCAGGGATCTAATTCACCCCTCCACTTT. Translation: CASSLDWQGSNSPLHF.

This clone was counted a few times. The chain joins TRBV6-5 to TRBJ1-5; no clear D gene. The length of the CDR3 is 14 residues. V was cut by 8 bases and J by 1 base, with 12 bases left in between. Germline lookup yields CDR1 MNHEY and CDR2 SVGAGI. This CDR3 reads CASRRAGSNQPQHF. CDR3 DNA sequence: TGTGCCAGCCGTAGGGCGGGGAGCAATCAGCCCCAGCATTTT.

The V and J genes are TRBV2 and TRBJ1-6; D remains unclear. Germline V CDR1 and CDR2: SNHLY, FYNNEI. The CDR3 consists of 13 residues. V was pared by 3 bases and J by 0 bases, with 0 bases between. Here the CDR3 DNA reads TGTGCCAGCAGTGACTCCTATAATTCACCCCTCCACTTT. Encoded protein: CASSDSYNSPLHF.

CDR3 sequence reads: CASGKGQGEGSNQPQHF. In DNA, the CDR3 is TGTGCTAGTGGTAAGGGACAGGGGGAGGGTAGCAATCAGCCCCAGCATTTT. V usage is TRBV12-5 and J usage is TRBJ1-5; 11 bases align to TRBD1. This CDR3 is 17 amino acids long. The germline gives CDR1 LGHNT, CDR2 FRNRAP. J was trimmed by 0 bases and V by 5 bases; bases with no gene match: 6.

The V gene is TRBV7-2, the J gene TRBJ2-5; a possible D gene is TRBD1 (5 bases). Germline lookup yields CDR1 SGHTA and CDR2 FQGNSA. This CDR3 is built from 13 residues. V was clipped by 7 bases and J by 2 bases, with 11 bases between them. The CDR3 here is CASNRRGQETQYF. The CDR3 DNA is TGTGCCAGCAACAGGCGTGGGCAAGAGACCCAGTACTTC.

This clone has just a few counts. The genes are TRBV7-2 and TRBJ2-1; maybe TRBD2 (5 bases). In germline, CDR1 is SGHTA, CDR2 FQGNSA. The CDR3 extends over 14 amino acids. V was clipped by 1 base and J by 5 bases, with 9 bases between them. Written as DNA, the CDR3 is TGTGCCAGCAGCTTAGGGACTCGGGACAATGAGCAGTTCTTC. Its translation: CASSLGTRDNEQFF.

The CDR3 reads CASSSRTGTNTGELFF. Written as DNA, the CDR3 is TGTGCCAGCAGCTCCAGGACAGGGACGAACACCGGGGAGCTGTTTTTT. The chain joins TRBV7-2 to TRBJ2-2, with 8 bases fitting TRBD1. The CDR3 loop spans 16 amino acids. CDR1 and CDR2 (germline): SGHTA, FQGNSA. V gave up 4 bases and J gave up 0 bases; unmatched junction bases: 4.